These 23 T cell receptor beta chains were sequenced from one sample in a study of T-cell memory formation after mild COVID-19. TCRdb reprocessed the 5' RACE reads via MiXCR and lists one record per CDR3 protein. The sample yields about 320,000 distinct CDR3 sequences, around an eighth seen once. Sequenced sample: PBMCs or a T cell subset sorted from them (not recorded which). These receptors were collected from a man younger than 30 who had mild COVID-19 (a few samples of this study predate the infection). Cell type and time point are not known.

There are a few counts of this clonotype. The chain employs TRBV29-1 and TRBJ2-2, with TRBD1 identical over 10 bases. The CDR3 covers 15 residues. Germline trimming cut 5 bases from V and 4 bases from J; bases unmatched to any gene: 7. Per the germline V gene, CDR1 is SQVTM and CDR2 is ANQGSEA. CDR3 protein: CSVLDRGQGTGELFF. The CDR3 DNA follows: TGCAGCGTTCTAGACAGGGGGCAGGGCACCGGGGAGCTGTTTTTT.

The table lists this clonotype with a few counts. The chain has TRBV5-1 and TRBJ2-6, with D hard to call. The V end lost 1 base, the J end lost 1 base, and 12 bases lay between the germline ends. This CDR3 contains 17 residues. In germline, CDR1 is SGHRS, CDR2 YFSETQ. CDR3 residues: CASSLIQDNSGANVLTF. The CDR3 DNA sequence: TGCGCCAGCAGCTTGATCCAGGATAATTCTGGGGCCAACGTCCTGACTTTC.

This clonotype showed up just a few times. The chain combines TRBV12-3 or TRBV12-4 with TRBJ1-4; D uncertain. The V and J ends lost 3 bases and 10 bases respectively, with 15 bases between them. CDR3 length equals 14 residues. CDR3 sequence: CASSFSVQGGKLFF. The CDR3 DNA follows: TGTGCCAGCAGTTTCTCTGTCCAAGGTGGAAAACTGTTTTTT.

V and J are TRBV5-5 and TRBJ1-6; D call uncertain. Trimming cost V 3 bases and J 6 bases, with 10 bases left between them. Germline V gives CDR1 SGHKS, CDR2 YYEKEE (reference sequence). This CDR3 comprises 14 residues. CDR3 loop: CASSYQSPNSPLHF. The DNA for the CDR3 is TGTGCCAGCAGCTATCAGAGCCCTAATTCACCCCTCCACTTT.

The chain recombines TRBV7-2 with TRBJ2-7; 7 bases match TRBD1. Germline CDR1 SGHTA, CDR2 FQGNSA. The CDR3 totals 14 residues. The junction had 6 bases not matched to a gene; V was cut back by 4 bases and J by 3 bases. CDR3 sequence (DNA): TGTGCCAGCAGCTCCTGGACAGGTATCTACGAGCAGTACTTC. Its protein is CASSSWTGIYEQYF.

A remark on this clonotype: A much larger clone differs from this one at a single base, so this may be a read error. V is TRBV6-5 and J is TRBJ2-3, with TRBD2 matching over 8 bases. Germline trimming cut 0 bases from V and 4 bases from J; bases unmatched to any gene: 3. Germline V CDR1 and CDR2: MNHEY, SVGAGI. The CDR3 spans 15 residues. The CDR3 nucleotides read TGTGCCAGCAGTTACTCTAGCGGGGTGCCAGATACGCAGTATTTT. Its protein product is CASSYSSGVPDTQYF.

This clonotype showed up just a few times. The chain has TRBV7-2 and TRBJ2-3, with D unresolved. Germline-derived CDR1 and CDR2 are SGHTA and FQGNSA. Trimming took 7 bases from V and 0 from J, leaving 11 bases between them. The CDR3 runs to 14 residues. The DNA of the CDR3 is TGTGCCAGCAATCGGTACACTAGCACAGATACGCAGTATTTT. It specifies CASNRYTSTDTQYF.

In this sample, this clonotype turned up a few times. The CDR3 DNA is TGTGCCAGCAGCTTGCCCTGGGACAGATCAGATACGCAGTATTTT. Its translation is CASSLPWDRSDTQYF. The chain employs TRBV5-4 and TRBJ2-3; 7 bases fit TRBD1. J was trimmed by 4 bases and V by 1 base; bases with no gene match: 6. This CDR3 has 15 amino acids. Germline V gene sequence: CDR1 SGHNT, CDR2 YYREEE (reference sequence).

V is TRBV18 and J is TRBJ2-1; the D gene is possibly TRBD2 (6 bases). CDR1 is KGHSH, CDR2 LQKENI, per germline. With 2 bases removed from V and 4 bases from J, the gap between germline ends came to 12 bases. There are 15 residues in the CDR3. The CDR3, as DNA: TGTGCCAGCTCACCAGTTTCGGGGACTTACAATGAGCAGTTCTTC. Translated, it gives CASSPVSGTYNEQFF.

The table lists this clonotype with many counts. V gene TRBV5-1 combines with J gene TRBJ1-6, with D possibly being TRBD1 (6 bases). CDR1 is SGHRS, CDR2 YFSETQ, per germline. This CDR3 has 14 amino acids. The V gene lost 5 bases and the J gene lost 10 bases, with 16 bases spanning the gap. The CDR3 region is CASRRTATLSPLHF. The CDR3 DNA reads TGCGCCAGCAGACGGACAGCGACTCTGTCACCCCTCCACTTT.

In this sample, this clonotype turned up a few times. V is TRBV9 and J is TRBJ2-3; no firm D call. The germline gives CDR1 SGDLS, CDR2 YYNGEE. Between the trimmed V and J ends, which lost 3 bases and 2 bases, there was a span of 7 bases. The CDR3 covers 13 residues. DNA of the CDR3: TGTGCCAGCAGCGGCGAAATCACAGATACGCAGTATTTT. Amino acids: CASSGEITDTQYF.

The V and J genes are TRBV12-3 or TRBV12-4 and TRBJ1-1, with D maybe TRBD1 (6 bases). This CDR3 region has 12 residues. Trimming stripped 6 bases from V and 8 bases from J, with 13 bases between. CDR3 DNA sequence: TGTGCCAGCAGGCAGGGGTTCTGGGAAGCTTTCTTT. Protein: CASRQGFWEAFF.

This clonotype was recorded many times. The chain employs TRBV5-1 and TRBJ1-1, with D perhaps TRBD1 (5 bases). There are 13 residues in the CDR3. With 7 bases removed from V and 1 base from J, the gap between germline ends came to 11 bases. Germline values: CDR1 SGHRS, CDR2 YFSETQ. CDR3 region: CASSPGTNTEAFF. CDR3 sequence (DNA): TGCGCCAGCTCACCGGGGACGAACACTGAAGCTTTCTTT.

The chain carries TRBV7-9 and TRBJ2-7; 10 nucleotides agree with TRBD1. Per the germline V gene, CDR1 is SEHNR and CDR2 is FQNEAQ (reference sequence). The CDR3 is 18 residues long. V was pared by 5 bases and J by 2 bases, with 15 bases of the junction left unmatched. DNA for the CDR3: TGTGCCAGCAGCGTTCCGACACGGACAGGGGGGTTACCCTACGAGCAGTACTTC. This codes for CASSVPTRTGGLPYEQYF.

This clonotype was observed many times. The V gene is TRBV7-2, the J gene TRBJ2-1, with a tentative D call TRBD1 (5 bases). Deletions cut 4 bases from V and 13 bases from J, with 11 bases between. CDR1 is SGHTA, CDR2 FQGNSA, per germline. CDR3 size: 11 residues. The CDR3 nucleotides are TGTGCCAGCAGCTCAGGGTCGAGCCAGTTCTTC. This translates into CASSSGSSQFF.

Only a few counts were recorded for this clonotype. This sequence joins TRBV28 and TRBJ2-5, with D tentatively TRBD2 (7 bases). Trimming pared 7 bases from V and 9 bases from J, leaving 15 bases between. This CDR3 comprises 12 residues. Germline CDR1 is MDHEN and CDR2 is SYDVKM. As DNA, the CDR3 is TGTGCCAGCACGCCCAGAGGGGGGGCCCAGTACTTC. Protein product: CASTPRGGAQYF. Looking up the rest from reference TRBV28 and TRBJ2-5 gives the full variable domain: DVKVTQSSRYLVKRTGEKVFLECVQDMDHENMFWYRQDPGLGLRLIYFSYDVKMKEKGDIPEGYSVSREKKERFSLILESASTNQTSMYLCASTPRGGAQYFGPGTRLLVL.

This clonotype was picked up many times. The chain combines TRBV5-1 with TRBJ2-7, with D perhaps matching TRBD2 (6 bases). V lost 4 bases, J lost 3 bases, and 11 bases lay in between. Germline V gene data show CDR1 as SGHRS and CDR2 as YFSETQ. The CDR3 loop spans 13 amino acids. CDR3 sequence reads: CASSTEGFYEQYF. CDR3 bases: TGCGCCAGCAGCACGGAGGGGTTCTACGAGCAGTACTTC.

This clonotype was recorded a few times. The J gene is TRBJ2-2, the V gene TRBV6-5; D unclear. The ends were cut back, 2 bases at V and 6 bases at J, with 7 bases in the middle. Germline loops: CDR1 MNHEY, CDR2 SVGAGI. The CDR3 consists of 13 residues. CDR3 sequence (DNA): TGTGCCAGCAGTTACAAGGTGGCCGGGGAGCTGTTTTTT. Protein product: CASSYKVAGELFF.

A few counts support this clonotype. The V call is TRBV5-1, the J call TRBJ2-3; D ambiguous. The V gene's germline CDR1 is SGHRS and CDR2 YFSETQ. Trimming pared 4 bases from V and 7 bases from J, leaving 16 bases between. The CDR3 covers 14 residues. For the CDR3, the DNA is TGCGCCAGCAGCATGGGCGAAATGGCGAATACGCAGTATTTT. Protein sequence: CASSMGEMANTQYF. The complete variable domain, with remaining parts taken from reference TRBV5-1 and TRBJ2-3, reads KAGVTQTPRYLIKTRGQQVTLSCSPISGHRSVSWYQQTPGQGLQFLFEYFSETQRNKGNFPGRFSGRQFSNSRSEMNVSTLELGDSALYLCASSMGEMANTQYFGPGTRLTVL.

The chain carries TRBV29-1 and TRBJ2-2; 10 nucleotides agree with TRBD1. V was pared by 6 bases and J by 5 bases, with 3 bases of the junction left unmatched. The CDR3 length is 13 residues. CDR1 is SQVTM, CDR2 ANQGSEA, per germline. CDR3 protein: CSVDRGLTGELFF. The DNA for the CDR3 is TGCAGCGTCGACAGGGGGCTGACCGGGGAGCTGTTTTTT.

The V gene is TRBV5-6, the J gene TRBJ1-1; D call uncertain. Germline-derived CDR1 and CDR2 are SGHDT and YYEEEE. CDR3 size: 14 residues. Trimming shortened V by 0 bases and J by 6 bases, and 12 bases separated the two germline ends. This CDR3 reads CASSLVQAGAEAFF. The CDR3 DNA reads TGTGCCAGCAGCTTGGTCCAAGCAGGCGCTGAAGCTTTCTTT.

This clonotype was seen more than once but under ten times. The CDR3 DNA follows: TGCGCCAGCGGCAGGGGTCCGGGGGTGGATACGCAGTATTTT. Its protein product is CASGRGPGVDTQYF. V gene TRBV5-1 combines with J gene TRBJ2-3; TRBD1 or TRBD2 may be the D gene (6 bases each). CDR3 size: 14 residues. Trimming left V 7 bases short and J 6 bases short, with 18 bases between. Per germline, CDR1 SGHRS and CDR2 YFSETQ.

This clonotype was recorded a few times. V gene TRBV12-3 or TRBV12-4 combines with J gene TRBJ2-7; D ambiguous. The CDR3 consists of 11 residues. Between the trimmed V and J ends, which lost 5 bases and 7 bases, there was a span of 9 bases. The CDR3: CASSTLREQYF. The CDR3 DNA follows: TGTGCCAGCAGTACTCTACGTGAGCAGTACTTC.